This passage covers 10 T cell receptor beta chains from one sample sequenced in a study of blood T cell repertoires in COVID-19. Measured with immunoSEQ multiplex PCR; TCRdb has only the in-frame clones, and not every one. The sample consists of hundreds of thousands of clones, about 88% of them appearing once. The sample consisted of peripheral blood. These receptors came from a man younger than 35 with COVID-19, enrolled during active disease.

The table lists this clone with a few counts. The genes are TRBV2 and TRBJ2-7; the D is unclear. CDR1 is SNHLY and CDR2 is FYNNEI in the germline V gene. Trimming pared 7 bases from V and 3 bases from J, leaving 10 bases between. The CDR3 loop spans 12 amino acids. In DNA, the CDR3 is TGTGCCAGCAACGGTCTACTCTACGAGCAGTACTTC. It is translated as CASNGLLYEQYF.

CDR3 sequence reads: CASSAGTGGRNEQFF. In DNA form, the CDR3 reads TGTGCCAGCAGCGCGGGGACAGGGGGACGCAATGAGCAGTTCTTC. The chain joins TRBV9 to TRBJ2-1, with TRBD1 matching over 11 bases. Germline CDR1 and CDR2: SGDLS and YYNGEE. The CDR3 runs to 15 residues. The junction had 5 bases not matched to a gene; V was cut back by 3 bases and J by 6 bases.

This clone was counted once. J is TRBJ1-5 and V is TRBV2, with 7 bases matching TRBD1. This CDR3 has 13 residues. J gave up 3 bases and V 6 bases, and 2 bases lay outside the gene matches. CDR1 SNHLY and CDR2 FYNNEI come from the germline V gene. The CDR3 reads CASRGQNNQPQHF. The CDR3 nucleotides read TGTGCCAGCAGGGGACAGAACAATCAGCCCCAGCATTTT.

The J gene is TRBJ2-7, the V gene TRBV27; D might be TRBD1 (5 bases). The V and J ends lost 0 bases and 7 bases respectively, with 7 bases between them. Germline V gene lookup returns CDR1 MNHEY and CDR2 SMNVEV (reference sequence). The CDR3 has 12 amino acids. The CDR3 loop reads CASSLSGAEQYF. The DNA for the CDR3 is TGTGCCAGCAGTTTATCTGGGGCAGAGCAGTACTTC.

The chain joins TRBV7-9 to TRBJ2-5, with D maybe TRBD2 (6 bases). The germline CDR1 and CDR2 sequences are SEHNR and FQNEAQ (reference sequence). Trimming shortened V by 3 bases and J by 3 bases, and 11 bases separated the two germline ends. This CDR3 has 14 amino acids. Here the CDR3 DNA reads TGTGCCAGCAGCTTGCCGGGACTCAAAGAGACCCAGTACTTC. This codes for CASSLPGLKETQYF.

The chain carries TRBV12-3 or TRBV12-4 and TRBJ2-1; D possibly corresponds to TRBD1 (6 bases). The CDR3 runs to 12 residues. With 5 bases removed from V and 9 bases from J, the gap between germline ends came to 11 bases. This chain's CDR3 is CASSHRVTEQFF. CDR3 nucleotide sequence: TGTGCCAGCAGTCACAGGGTTACTGAGCAGTTCTTC.

The chain recombines TRBV12-3 or TRBV12-4 with TRBJ2-1; perhaps TRBD1 as D (5 bases). This CDR3 contains 12 residues. V was clipped by 7 bases and J by 6 bases, with 10 bases between them. The CDR3, as DNA: TGTGCCAGCATAGGGGAAAGCAATGAGCAGTTCTTC. It specifies CASIGESNEQFF.

The gene calls are TRBV3-1 (or the pseudogene TRBV3-2) and TRBJ2-1; D is unclear. Germline V gene sequence: CDR1 LGHDT, CDR2 YNNKEL (reference sequence). The CDR3 contains 16 residues. Trimming removed 0 bases from V and 3 bases from J, with 12 bases in between. This CDR3 is CASSQDLSLVYNEQFF. CDR3 nucleotide sequence: TGTGCCAGCAGCCAAGATTTGAGTCTAGTCTACAATGAGCAGTTCTTC.

This clone was recorded only once. The gene calls are TRBV5-8 and TRBJ1-3; no clear D. Trimming shortened V by 2 bases and J by 0 bases, and 12 bases separated the two germline ends. The CDR3 runs to 16 residues. Germline values: CDR1 SGHTS, CDR2 YDEGEE. CDR3 sequence reads: CASSFYLLNSGNTIYF. CDR3 DNA: TGTGCCAGCAGCTTTTACCTACTTAACTCTGGAAACACCATATATTTT.

CDR3 loop: CASSCVIHEQYF. DNA for the CDR3: TGTGCCAGCAGTTGCGTAATCCACGAGCAGTACTTC. The gene calls are TRBV6-5 and TRBJ2-7; D not resolved. The CDR3 is 12 amino acids. Trimming removed 4 bases from V and 5 bases from J, with 9 bases in between. CDR1 and CDR2 from the germline V gene are MNHEY and SVGAGI.